This is a list of T cell receptor beta chains from one sample in a study of T-cell reconstitution after alpha-beta-depleted transplantation in children. Via MiXCR, TCRdb re-called the PCR reads, giving one row per CDR3 protein. The sample shows just over 950,000 distinct CDR3 sequences, roughly 31% of them seen only once. The sequenced sample was PBMCs, mostly from graft donor cells, obtained 360 days after TCRalphabeta/CD19-depleted stem cell transplant. The source is a boy under two years old who had a stem cell transplant for SCID, so the T cells may come from the graft donor. CDR3s include the opening cysteine and the closing phenylalanine or tryptophan. A D gene is named only where the DNA matches it firmly. Rows give clone size only sometimes, using once, few, many, or a class for an expanded clone.

>.|TRBV25-1|TRBJ1-2|few
CASSGTQAFYGYTF
TGTGCCAGCAGTGGGACCCAGGCCTTTTATGGCTACACCTTC
>.|TRBV7-2|TRBJ2-3|.
CASSLAGTEIYTQYF
TGTGCCAGCAGCTTAGCAGGAACCGAGATTTATACGCAGTATTTT
>.|TRBV10-3|TRBJ2-2|few
CAISGHANTGELFF
TGTGCCATCAGTGGACATGCGAACACCGGGGAGCTGTTTTTT
>TRBD1|TRBV7-8|TRBJ2-4|few
CASSHGQAENIQYF
TGTGCCAGCAGTCACGGACAGGCGGAAAACATTCAGTACTTC
>.|TRBV28|TRBJ2-3|.
CASSLPRQSPSTDTQYF
TGTGCCAGCAGTTTACCGCGACAGAGCCCATCCACAGATACGCAGTATTTT
>.|TRBV5-1|TRBJ2-3|.
CASSLIGQSQTDTQYF
TGCGCCAGCAGCTTGATAGGGCAGTCACAGACAGATACGCAGTATTTT
>.|TRBV4-1|TRBJ2-1|few
CASSQDYLGAIYNEQFF
TGCGCCAGCAGCCAAGACTATCTAGGGGCGATTTACAATGAGCAGTTCTTC
>TRBD2|TRBV3-1|TRBJ2-5|.
CASSQVPKWTSNSETQYF
TGTGCCAGCAGCCAAGTTCCGAAGTGGACTAGTAATAGTGAGACCCAGTACTTC
>TRBD1|TRBV12-3/TRBV12-4|TRBJ2-7|.
CASSRARQGADEQYF
TGTGCCAGCAGTCGCGCGCGACAGGGGGCAGATGAGCAGTACTTC
>.|TRBV6-2/TRBV6-3|TRBJ2-1|.
CASSYRPGFYNEQFF
TGTGCCAGCAGTTACCGGCCAGGGTTCTACAATGAGCAGTTCTTC
>.|TRBV6-2/TRBV6-3|TRBJ1-3|.
CASSSHRDTIYF
TGTGCCAGCAGCTCCCACCGCGACACCATATATTTT
>TRBD1|TRBV6-5|TRBJ2-3|.
CASSSPGTGGAWSDTQYF
TGTGCCAGCAGTTCCCCAGGGACAGGGGGCGCCTGGTCAGATACGCAGTATTTT
>.|TRBV12-3/TRBV12-4|TRBJ2-1|.
CASSAAGQFYNEQFF
TGTGCCAGCAGTGCGGCTGGACAGTTCTACAATGAGCAGTTCTTC
>TRBD1|TRBV20-1|TRBJ1-1|.
CSATGQGARDTEAFF
TGCAGTGCAACGGGACAGGGGGCACGGGACACTGAAGCTTTCTTT
>TRBD1|TRBV4-3|TRBJ2-2|many
CASSQVRQGGTGELFF
TGCGCCAGCAGCCAAGTCAGACAGGGCGGCACCGGGGAGCTGTTTTTT
>TRBD2|TRBV29-1|TRBJ2-3|.
CSVGFISGGYTDTQYF
TGCAGCGTTGGGTTTATTAGCGGGGGATACACAGATACGCAGTATTTT
>.|TRBV19|TRBJ2-2|.
CASSIDREDTGELFF
TGTGCCAGTAGTATAGACAGGGAAGACACCGGGGAGCTGTTTTTT
>.|TRBV12-3/TRBV12-4|TRBJ2-3|few
CASSLRPLSDTQYF
TGTGCCAGCAGTTTAAGGCCCTTATCAGATACGCAGTATTTT
>.|TRBV5-1|TRBJ2-7|.
CASSLTGESSYEQYF
TGCGCCAGCAGCTTAACAGGCGAAAGCTCCTACGAGCAGTACTTC
>.|TRBV7-2|TRBJ2-5|.
CASSLDRRGAETQYF
TGTGCCAGCAGCTTAGACAGGAGAGGGGCAGAGACCCAGTACTTC
>TRBD2|TRBV2|TRBJ2-1|.
CASNILGAGLAGAFSYNEQFF
TGTGCCAGCAATATATTAGGCGCGGGACTAGCGGGGGCGTTCTCCTACAATGAGCAGTTCTTC
>.|TRBV14|TRBJ2-4|.
CASSPYIWLGKGGFKVGQKNIQYF
TGTGCCAGCAGCCCATACATTTGGTTAGGGAAGGGTGGGTTTAAGGTAGGCCAAAAGAACATTCAGTACTTC
>.|TRBV29-1|TRBJ1-5|few
CSVAGGDSNQPQHF
TGCAGCGTTGCGGGTGGGGACAGCAATCAGCCCCAGCATTTT
>.|TRBV5-5|TRBJ2-7|few
CASSLAAGLYEQYF
TGTGCCAGCAGCTTGGCGGCAGGGCTCTACGAGCAGTACTTC
>.|TRBV20-1|TRBJ1-1|.
CSARSQEWTEAFF
TGCAGTGCTAGAAGCCAGGAATGGACTGAAGCTTTCTTT
>TRBD2|TRBV9|TRBJ2-7|.
CASSVSSVAGLSSYEQYF
TGTGCCAGCAGCGTGAGTTCGGTAGCGGGGCTCAGCTCCTACGAGCAGTACTTC
>TRBD1|TRBV27|TRBJ2-7|.
CASGYRQGSYEQYF
TGTGCCAGCGGCTACCGACAGGGCTCCTACGAGCAGTACTTC
>.|TRBV12-3/TRBV12-4|TRBJ2-5|few
CASSYPSDGGKETQYF
TGTGCCAGCAGTTACCCCTCTGACGGGGGAAAGGAGACCCAGTACTTC
>.|TRBV2|TRBJ2-1|.
CASSTRRVEAFF
TGTGCCAGCAGCACTAGGAGGGTAGAGGCGTTCTTC
>TRBD1|TRBV15|TRBJ2-4|.
CATSRGQGARNIQYF
TGTGCCACCAGCAGGGGACAGGGGGCACGTAACATTCAGTACTTC
>.|TRBV5-1|TRBJ1-4|few
CASSLGDSTNEKLFF
TGCGCCAGCAGCTTGGGGGACTCAACTAATGAAAAACTGTTTTTT
>TRBD1|TRBV20-1|TRBJ2-7|.
CSASRRDRTIKQYF
TGCAGTGCTAGCCGCCGGGACAGGACGATCAAGCAGTACTTC
>TRBD2|TRBV18|TRBJ2-5|few
CASSPRRGAETQYF
TGTGCCAGCTCACCACGGCGGGGGGCAGAGACCCAGTACTTC
>TRBD2|TRBV29-1|TRBJ2-1|.
CSWAGGLLEQFF
TGCAGCTGGGCGGGGGGGTTACTCGAGCAGTTCTTC
>TRBD1|TRBV3-1|TRBJ2-7|few
CASSQQDRFAFYEQYF
TGTGCCAGCAGCCAACAGGACAGGTTCGCCTTCTACGAGCAGTACTTC
>.|TRBV28|TRBJ1-3|.
CASSPPGRSGNTIYF
TGTGCCAGCAGTCCCCCGGGGAGGTCTGGAAACACCATATATTTT
>.|TRBV6-2/TRBV6-3|TRBJ1-5|few
CASSYLSVPNQPQHF
TGTGCCAGCAGTTACCTATCAGTCCCCAATCAGCCCCAGCATTTT
>TRBD1|TRBV20-1|TRBJ2-7|few
CSARRFRTGGDEQYF
TGCAGTGCTAGACGCTTCAGGACAGGGGGCGACGAGCAGTACTTC
>TRBD2|TRBV20-1|TRBJ2-1|.
CSALAGIYYNEQFF
TGCAGTGCATTAGCGGGGATTTACTACAATGAGCAGTTCTTC
>.|TRBV5-4|TRBJ2-3|.
CASSLAFDPGTDTQYF
TGTGCCAGCAGCTTGGCCTTTGACCCCGGCACAGATACGCAGTATTTT
>.|TRBV6-1|TRBJ2-1|.
CASSPWTTSHEQFF
TGTGCCAGCAGTCCTTGGACAACGTCCCATGAGCAGTTCTTC
>TRBD1|TRBV4-1|TRBJ2-3|.
CASSQERTGGPSTDTQYF
TGCGCCAGCAGCCAAGAGAGGACAGGGGGCCCGAGCACAGATACGCAGTATTTT
>.|TRBV20-1|TRBJ2-5|few
CSARGANVGATQYF
TGCAGTGCAAGAGGAGCAAATGTGGGAGCGACCCAGTACTTC
>.|TRBV5-1|TRBJ2-5|few
CASSLGVREETQYF
TGCGCCAGCAGCTTGGGAGTACGCGAGGAGACCCAGTACTTC
>TRBD2|TRBV5-1|TRBJ2-5|.
CASSLGLAGVAETQYF
TGCGCCAGCAGCCTCGGACTAGCGGGGGTCGCAGAGACCCAGTACTTC
>.|TRBV6-6|TRBJ1-1|.
CASKNGVTEAFF
TGTGCCAGCAAAAACGGGGTTACTGAAGCTTTCTTT
>.|TRBV24-1|TRBJ2-3|.
CATSDLADGADTQYF
TGTGCCACCAGTGATTTGGCGGACGGGGCGGATACGCAGTATTTT
>TRBD1|TRBV25-1|TRBJ2-2|.
CASSRTGDPGELFF
TGTGCCAGCAGTCGGACAGGGGATCCCGGGGAGCTGTTTTTT
>.|TRBV7-9|TRBJ1-1|.
CASSLRLINTEAFF
TGTGCCAGCAGCTTAAGACTTATAAACACTGAAGCTTTCTTT
>TRBD1|TRBV7-8|TRBJ1-4|.
CASSLGRDRQHKLFF
TGTGCCAGCAGCTTAGGCCGGGACAGGCAACACAAACTGTTTTTT
>.|TRBV6-6|TRBJ2-7|few
CASGGPAYYEQYF
TGTGCCAGCGGGGGGCCGGCCTACTACGAGCAGTACTTC
>TRBD2|TRBV5-1|TRBJ2-5|many
CASSLIAGGPETQYF
TGCGCCAGCAGCTTAATAGCGGGGGGGCCGGAGACCCAGTACTTC
>.|TRBV3-1|TRBJ2-7|many
CASSGWDRYEQYF
TGTGCCAGCAGCGGGTGGGACCGCTACGAGCAGTACTTC
>.|TRBV28|TRBJ1-2|.
CASSLSQDTNYGYTF
TGTGCCAGCAGTTTGAGTCAGGATACTAACTATGGCTACACCTTC
>.|TRBV10-3|TRBJ1-1|.
CAISTQQGREAFF
TGTGCCATCAGTACTCAACAGGGTCGGGAAGCTTTCTTT
>.|TRBV5-5|TRBJ2-4|.
CASSSGLQSIQYF
TGTGCCAGCAGCTCCGGACTTCAAAGCATTCAGTACTTC
>.|TRBV10-3|TRBJ1-1|.
CAIGPVRTEAFF
TGTGCCATCGGGCCGGTGAGGACTGAAGCTTTCTTT
>TRBD2|TRBV12-3/TRBV12-4|TRBJ2-3|.
CASRRLAGNLRTQYF
TGTGCCAGCAGGCGACTAGCGGGGAATCTACGTACGCAGTATTTT
>TRBD1|TRBV20-1|TRBJ2-7|.
CSASGDRPDYEQYF
TGCAGTGCTAGTGGGGACAGGCCCGACTACGAGCAGTACTTC
>.|TRBV12-3/TRBV12-4|TRBJ2-7|once
CASSLLGVPFYEQYF
TGTGCCAGCAGTTTATTGGGGGTTCCCTTCTACGAGCAGTACTTC